This TCR beta chain was sequenced during a study of glioma-infiltrating T cells after dendritic cell vaccination. Study as a whole: Between the early 2000s and the early 2010s, patients got autologous tumor lysate-pulsed dendritic cell vaccines.

The immunoSEQ assay amplified TCRB CDR3 from up to roughly 2 ug DNA. Sequencing used immunoSEQ multiplex PCR; TCRdb keeps in-frame clones, though not all of them. Of some 90,000 clones in the sample, 75% to 90% were seen once. General observations from the study: Longer survival after dendritic cell vaccination followed higher pretreatment TIL content.

Points on this clone: Its antigen is still unknown.

Described time point: after dendritic cell vaccination, including at tumor progression/relapse. Patients had residual fresh-frozen tumor tissue and more than two years of survival data. Trimming removed 5 bases from V and 4 bases from J; junction bases left unmatched: 12. CDR1 MNHEY and CDR2 SMNVEV come from the germline V gene (reference sequence). The CDR3 extends over 16 amino acids. This specimen consisted of blood, obtained after dendritic cell vaccination. V gene TRBV27 combines with J gene TRBJ2-7; 9 bases align to TRBD2. The source of this sequence is a human donor with glioblastoma. Here the CDR3 reads CASSALGLAGRYEQYF. In DNA, the CDR3 is TGTGCCAGCAGTGCACTCGGCCTAGCGGGGAGGTACGAGCAGTACTTC.